A selection of T cell receptor beta chains follows, all from one sample in a study of blood T cell repertoires in COVID-19. Clones were read by immunoSEQ multiplex PCR, and TCRdb kept only the in-frame ones, dropping some. The repertoire has about 160,000 clones, less than 85% of them found once; the top ten carry 6.5% to 9%. Sequenced: peripheral blood. Source of these receptors: a woman in her forties with COVID-19, enrolled during active disease. Each CDR3 is given without its conserved first and last residue. Rows give clone size only sometimes, using once, few, many, or a class for an expanded clone.

clone_size v_call cdr3_aa
NA TRBV30 AWSSTLGGNEQF
once TRBV2 ARRTGAGNTIY
NA TRBV5-5 ASSLGTSGSYEQY
NA TRBV27 ASSLNSRHTEAF
NA TRBV3-1/TRBV3-2 ASSSPRLAGVETQY
once TRBV7-3 ASSFGQAGTEAF
NA TRBV19 ASSITGSSYNEQF
NA TRBV2 ASRGALAKNIQY
NA TRBV6-5 ASSLSGGPTDTQY
NA TRBV6-1 ASSEVGGKFEKLF
NA TRBV29-1 SVEDLANNEQF
NA TRBV28 ASSLAGGPVNEQF
NA TRBV4-1 ASSPDRAESTDTQY
NA TRBV30 AWMKPGLAGGRGETQY
few TRBV5-1 ASSFDRFRERGTQY
NA TRBV3-1/TRBV3-2 ASSHNSGFSYEQY